The subject of this entry is one T cell receptor beta chain. Antigen specificity is unknown. The source of the sample is a study of T cell repertoires in cytomegalovirus infection. Study-level information: Based on public TCR beta signatures, there were indications of CMV infection and of a matching HLA type. Study conclusions and caveats: CMV carriers with the relevant HLA were identified by cumulative public TCR beta family frequency.

The CDR3 is 14 amino acids. V dropped 4 bases and J dropped 2 bases, with 6 bases sitting between them. Per the germline V gene, CDR1 is SEHNR and CDR2 is FQNEAQ (reference sequence). TCRdb redid the calling of the reads with MiXCR, one entry per CDR3 protein. Of approximately 750,000 distinct CDR3 sequences in the sample, about 40% were seen once. The chain has TRBV7-9 and TRBJ2-6; TRBD2 might be the D (5 bases). The sample comprised PBMCs. This TCR derives from a human donor in good health (CMV status not recorded). Some clones in this sample may be carry-over from other donors' samples. As DNA, the CDR3 is TGTGCCAGCAGCTACGGGGCTGGGGCCAACGTCCTGACTTTC. Translating it yields CASSYGAGANVLTF. Together with reference TRBV7-9 and TRBJ2-6, the CDR3 gives the full variable domain: DTGVSQNPRHKITKRGQNVTFRCDPISEHNRLYWYRQTLGQGPEFLTYFQNEAQLEKSRLLSDRFSAERPKGSFSTLEIQRTEQGDSAMYLCASSYGAGANVLTFGAGSRLTVL.